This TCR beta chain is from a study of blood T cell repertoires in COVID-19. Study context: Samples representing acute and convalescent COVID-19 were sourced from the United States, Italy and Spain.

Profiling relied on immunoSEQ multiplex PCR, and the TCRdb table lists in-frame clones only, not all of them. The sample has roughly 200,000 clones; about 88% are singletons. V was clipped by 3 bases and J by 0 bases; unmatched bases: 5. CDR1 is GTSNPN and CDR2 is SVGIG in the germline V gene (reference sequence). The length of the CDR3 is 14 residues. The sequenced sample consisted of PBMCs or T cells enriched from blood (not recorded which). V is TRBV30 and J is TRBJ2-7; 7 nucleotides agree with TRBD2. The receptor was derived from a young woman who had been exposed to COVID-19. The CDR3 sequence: CAWSPSGGSYEQYF. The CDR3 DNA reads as TGTGCCTGGAGCCCCTCGGGGGGCTCCTACGAGCAGTACTTC.